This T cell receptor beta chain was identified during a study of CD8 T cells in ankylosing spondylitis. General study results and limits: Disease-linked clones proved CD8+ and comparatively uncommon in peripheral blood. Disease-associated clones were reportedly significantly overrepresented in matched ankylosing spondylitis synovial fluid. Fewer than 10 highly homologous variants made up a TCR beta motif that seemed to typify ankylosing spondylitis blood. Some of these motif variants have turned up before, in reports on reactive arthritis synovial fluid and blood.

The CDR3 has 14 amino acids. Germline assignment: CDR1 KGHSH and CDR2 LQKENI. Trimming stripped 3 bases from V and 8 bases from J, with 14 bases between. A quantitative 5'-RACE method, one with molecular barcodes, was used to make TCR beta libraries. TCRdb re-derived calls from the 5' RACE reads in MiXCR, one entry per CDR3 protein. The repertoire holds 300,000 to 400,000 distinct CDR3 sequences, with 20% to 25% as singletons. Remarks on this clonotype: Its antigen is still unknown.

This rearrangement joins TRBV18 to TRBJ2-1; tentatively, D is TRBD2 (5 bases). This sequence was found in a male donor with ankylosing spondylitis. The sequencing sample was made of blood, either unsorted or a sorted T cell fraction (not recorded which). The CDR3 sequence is CASSPPSLDHEQFF. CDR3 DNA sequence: TGTGCCAGCTCACCCCCCTCACTAGACCATGAGCAGTTCTTC.